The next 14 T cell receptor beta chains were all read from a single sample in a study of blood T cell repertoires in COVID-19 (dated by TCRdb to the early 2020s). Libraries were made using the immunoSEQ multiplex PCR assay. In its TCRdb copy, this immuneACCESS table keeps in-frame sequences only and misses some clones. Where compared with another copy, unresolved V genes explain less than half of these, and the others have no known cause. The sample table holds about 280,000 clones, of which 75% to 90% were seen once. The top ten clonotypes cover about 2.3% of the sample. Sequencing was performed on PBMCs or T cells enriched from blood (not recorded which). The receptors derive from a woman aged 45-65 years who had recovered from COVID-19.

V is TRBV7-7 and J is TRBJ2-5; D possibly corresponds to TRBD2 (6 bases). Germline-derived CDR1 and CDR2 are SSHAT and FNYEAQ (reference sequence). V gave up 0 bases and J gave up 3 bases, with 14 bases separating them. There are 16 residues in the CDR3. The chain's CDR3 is CASSLARVGGKETQYF. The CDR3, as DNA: TGTGCCAGCAGCTTAGCCCGGGTGGGCGGGAAAGAGACCCAGTACTTC.

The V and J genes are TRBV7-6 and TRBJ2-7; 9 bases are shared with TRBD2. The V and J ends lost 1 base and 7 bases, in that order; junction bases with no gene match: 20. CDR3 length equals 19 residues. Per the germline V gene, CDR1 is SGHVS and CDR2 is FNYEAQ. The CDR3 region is CASSLVSPLIAGDRREQYF. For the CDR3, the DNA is TGTGCCAGCAGCTTAGTAAGCCCCTTAATAGCGGGAGATCGTCGGGAGCAGTACTTC.

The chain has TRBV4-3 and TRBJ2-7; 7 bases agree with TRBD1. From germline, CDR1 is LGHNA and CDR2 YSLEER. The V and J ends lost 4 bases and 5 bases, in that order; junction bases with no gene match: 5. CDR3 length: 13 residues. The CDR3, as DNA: TGCGCCAGCAGCCCAGGGGGTATGAACGAGCAGTACTTC. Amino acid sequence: CASSPGGMNEQYF.

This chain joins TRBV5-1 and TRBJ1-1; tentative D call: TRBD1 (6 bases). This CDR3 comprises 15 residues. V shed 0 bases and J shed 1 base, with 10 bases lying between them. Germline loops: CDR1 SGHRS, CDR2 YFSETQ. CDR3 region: CASSLAGQRNTEAFF. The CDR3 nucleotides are TGCGCCAGCAGCTTGGCAGGACAGAGGAACACTGAAGCTTTCTTT.

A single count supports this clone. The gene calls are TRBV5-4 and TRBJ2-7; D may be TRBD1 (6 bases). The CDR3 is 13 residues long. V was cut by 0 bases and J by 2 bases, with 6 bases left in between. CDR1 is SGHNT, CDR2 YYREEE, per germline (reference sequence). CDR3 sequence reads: CASSLDRAYEQYF. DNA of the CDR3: TGTGCCAGCAGCTTGGACAGGGCCTACGAGCAGTACTTC.

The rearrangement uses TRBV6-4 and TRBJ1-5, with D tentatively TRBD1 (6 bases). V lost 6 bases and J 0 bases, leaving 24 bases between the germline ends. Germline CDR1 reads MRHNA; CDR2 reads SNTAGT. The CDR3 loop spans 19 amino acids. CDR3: CASRNMTGPKTYSNQPQHF. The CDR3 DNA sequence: TGTGCCAGCAGAAACATGACAGGCCCGAAAACTTATAGCAATCAGCCCCAGCATTTT.

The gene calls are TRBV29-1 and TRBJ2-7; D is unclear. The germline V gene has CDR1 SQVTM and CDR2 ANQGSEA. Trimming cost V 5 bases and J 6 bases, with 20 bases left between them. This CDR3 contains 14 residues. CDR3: CSVLSWQPTGEQYF. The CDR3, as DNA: TGCAGCGTTCTCTCGTGGCAACCGACGGGCGAGCAGTACTTC.

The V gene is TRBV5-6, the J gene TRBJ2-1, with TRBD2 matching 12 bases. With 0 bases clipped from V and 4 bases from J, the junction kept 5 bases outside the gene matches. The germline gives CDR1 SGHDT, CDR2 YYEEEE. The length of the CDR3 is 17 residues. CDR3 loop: CASSLGQTSGGYNEQFF. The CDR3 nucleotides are TGTGCCAGCAGCTTGGGTCAGACTAGCGGGGGATACAATGAGCAGTTCTTC.

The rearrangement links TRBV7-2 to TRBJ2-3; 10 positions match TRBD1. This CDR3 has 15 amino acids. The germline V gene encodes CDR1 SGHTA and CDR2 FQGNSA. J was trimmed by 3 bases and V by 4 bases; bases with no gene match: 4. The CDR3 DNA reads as TGTGCCAGCAGCTCGACAGGGGGCGTGACAGATACGCAGTATTTT. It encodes CASSSTGGVTDTQYF.

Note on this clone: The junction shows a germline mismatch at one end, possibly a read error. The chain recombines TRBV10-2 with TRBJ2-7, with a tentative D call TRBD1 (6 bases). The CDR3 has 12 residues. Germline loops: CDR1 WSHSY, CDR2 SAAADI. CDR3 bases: TGCGCCAGCAGCGACCAAGACAGGACCCCAAACTTC. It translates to CASSDQDRTPNF.

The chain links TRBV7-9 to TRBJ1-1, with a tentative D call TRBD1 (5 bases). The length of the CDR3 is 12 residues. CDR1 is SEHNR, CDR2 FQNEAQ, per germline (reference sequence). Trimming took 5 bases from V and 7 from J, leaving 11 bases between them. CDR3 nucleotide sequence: TGTGCCAGCAGCGTAAAAACAGGTGAAGCTTTCTTT. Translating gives CASSVKTGEAFF.

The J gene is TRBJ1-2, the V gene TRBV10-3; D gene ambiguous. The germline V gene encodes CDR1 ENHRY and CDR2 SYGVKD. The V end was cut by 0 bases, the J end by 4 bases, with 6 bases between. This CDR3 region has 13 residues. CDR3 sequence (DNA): TGTGCCATCAGTGAGTCGGTCAGCTATGGCTACACCTTC. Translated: CAISESVSYGYTF.

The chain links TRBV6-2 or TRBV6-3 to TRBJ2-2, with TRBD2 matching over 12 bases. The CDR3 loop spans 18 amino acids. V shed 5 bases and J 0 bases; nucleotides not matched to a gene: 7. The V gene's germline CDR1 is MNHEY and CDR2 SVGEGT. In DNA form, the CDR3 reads TGTGCCAGCAGTAAAAGGCTAGCGGGAGGGCCGAACACCGGGGAGCTGTTTTTT. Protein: CASSKRLAGGPNTGELFF.

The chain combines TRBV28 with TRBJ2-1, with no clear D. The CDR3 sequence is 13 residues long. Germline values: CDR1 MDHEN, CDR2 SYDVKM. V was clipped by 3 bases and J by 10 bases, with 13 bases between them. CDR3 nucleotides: TGTGCCAGCAGTTTCCTGACCCCCGGGGAGCAGTTCTTC. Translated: CASSFLTPGEQFF.